This T cell receptor beta chain was recovered during a study of siplizumab effects on memory and regulatory T cells. Study-level points and caveats: Some alloreactive sequences were traceable to unstimulated CD4+ memory cells, and siplizumab significantly reduced them.

The V and J ends lost 8 bases and 9 bases, in that order; junction bases with no gene match: 14. The CDR3 consists of 14 residues. Germline loops: CDR1 MRHNA, CDR2 SNTAGT. Assays captured approximately 10^5 TCR templates per sample. Some clones are missing from TCRdb's copy, which holds only in-frame ones; the method was immunoSEQ multiplex PCR. The sample comprises tens of thousands of clones, roughly 87% of which are singletons, and about 0.35% rests with the top ten. As to this clone: Its antigen is currently unknown.

Sequenced material: naive CD8+ T cells sorted from blood. V is TRBV6-4 and J is TRBJ1-2; 8 positions match TRBD1. This receptor was taken from a human donor in good health. DNA of the CDR3: TGTGCCAGCCGTTACAGGGGGGTTGCTATCAGCTACACCTTC. As protein: CASRYRGVAISYTF.